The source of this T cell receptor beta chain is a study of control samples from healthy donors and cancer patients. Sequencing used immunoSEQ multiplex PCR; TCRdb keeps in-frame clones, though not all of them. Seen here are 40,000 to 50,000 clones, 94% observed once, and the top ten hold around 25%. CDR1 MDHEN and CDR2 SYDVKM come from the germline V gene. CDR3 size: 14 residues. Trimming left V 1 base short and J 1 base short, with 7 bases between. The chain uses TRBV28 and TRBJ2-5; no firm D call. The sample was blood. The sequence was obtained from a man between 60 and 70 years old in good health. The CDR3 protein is CASSLYTRQETQYF. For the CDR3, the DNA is TGTGCCAGCAGTTTATACACCCGCCAAGAGACCCAGTACTTC.